The source of this T cell receptor (beta chain) is a study of T cells in Graves' hyperthyroidism and ophthalmopathy. Study-level results: Model-based prediction identified ophthalmopathy a median around 6.5 months prior to its onset.

The source material, RNA transcripts, was used to amplify TCR beta CDR3 regions. In the first-round RT-PCR of the TCR CDR3, the HTBI primer set was used. TCRdb itself ran the multiplex PCR reads through MiXCR, one entry per CDR3 protein. The table lists 500,000 to 750,000 distinct CDR3 sequences, roughly 14% of them singletons. Ten or more counts support this clonotype. Its specificity is not known. The V segment lost 2 bases and the J segment 6 bases; nucleotides outside the gene matches: 9. The germline V gene encodes CDR1 MNHEY and CDR2 SMNVEV (reference sequence). This CDR3 spans 16 amino acids. The clonotype was recovered from a woman aged 30 to 39 with Graves' hyperthyroidism. This sequence joins TRBV27 and TRBJ2-1; TRBD2 matches at 8 bases. Sample: blood. CDR3 region: CASSLQERGRGNEQFF. DNA of the CDR3: TGTGCCAGCAGTTTACAGGAGCGGGGGCGGGGCAATGAGCAGTTCTTC.